This entry concerns a single T cell receptor beta chain. The antigen is not known. CDR1 and CDR2 (germline): MNHEY, SMNVEV (reference sequence). This CDR3 spans 16 amino acids. The V end lost 5 bases, the J end lost 1 base, and 16 bases lay between the germline ends. These data are taken from a study of cytomegalovirus exposure and HLA in healthy donors. General observations from the study: CMV serostatus was the sole immune exposure data available. Follow-up analysis later connected one missense variant in DCLRE1C with trimming of TCR beta V- and J-genes.

It was with 60 Vbeta and 13 Jbeta primers that the PCR ran. The method was immunoSEQ multiplex PCR; TCRdb's version includes in-frame clones alone and lacks a portion of them. In the table there are about 160,000 clones, approximately 82% of which are singletons. Whereas donors were nominally healthy upon sampling, unrecorded immune exposures were probable. The source is a male donor in good health and CMV-seronegative. Specimen: PBMCs. V is TRBV27 and J is TRBJ2-3, with a possible D match to TRBD2 (5 bases). DNA of the CDR3: TGTGCCAGCAGTGAGTTTGGTGATAGCGGCACAGATACGCAGTATTTT. Its translation is CASSEFGDSGTDTQYF.